This record looks at one T cell receptor (beta chain) sequence and its context. These data come from a study of cytomegalovirus exposure and HLA in healthy donors. PCR was performed using 60 Vbeta and 13 Jbeta primers. Profiled with immunoSEQ multiplex PCR; TCRdb holds only in-frame clones, not every one. The data include about 140,000 clones; the top ten clones carry approximately 1%. There are 17 residues in the CDR3. Between the trimmed V and J ends, which lost 2 bases and 4 bases, there was a span of 18 bases. CDR1 and CDR2 (germline): GTSNPN, SVGIG (reference sequence). Sequencing was done on a sample of PBMCs. This rearrangement joins TRBV30 to TRBJ1-6, with TRBD1 as a possible D gene (5 bases). The clonotype originates from a male donor in good health and CMV-seronegative. This chain's CDR3 is CAWSLDPRAPYNSPLHF. For the CDR3, the DNA is TGTGCCTGGAGTTTGGATCCCAGGGCCCCATATAATTCACCCCTCCACTTT.